A single sample is the source of the 27 T cell receptor beta chains below, sequenced in a study of identical twins' blood T cells. TCRdb reanalysed the 5' RACE reads using MiXCR and keeps one entry per CDR3 protein. The table shows 300,000 to 450,000 distinct CDR3 sequences, with around 30% occurring only once. Sequences were obtained from PBMCs. All receptors derive from a woman between 18 and 50 years old in good health.

There are a few counts of this clonotype. The chain employs TRBV18 and TRBJ1-6; D ambiguous. The V end lost 3 bases, the J end lost 0 bases, and 12 bases lay between the germline ends. This CDR3 spans 17 amino acids. Germline CDR1 and CDR2: KGHSH and LQKENI. The CDR3 DNA reads as TGTGCCAGCTCACCCCACCACCTGAGCTCCTATAATTCACCCCTCCACTTT. Its translation: CASSPHHLSSYNSPLHF.

The chain couples TRBV29-1 to TRBJ1-1; 9 bases line up with TRBD1. CDR1 and CDR2 from the germline V gene are SQVTM and ANQGSEA. CDR3 length: 11 residues. The CDR3: CSTGTGLEAFF. CDR3 nucleotide sequence: TGCAGTACCGGGACAGGGTTAGAAGCTTTCTTT. Combining the CDR3 with reference TRBV29-1 and TRBJ1-1 gives the whole variable domain SAVISQKPSRDICQRGTSLTIQCQVDSQVTMMFWYRQQPGQSLTLIATANQGSEATYESGFVIDKFPISRPNLTFSTLTVSNMSPEDSSIYLCSTGTGLEAFFGQGTRLTVV.

This chain joins TRBV6-2 or TRBV6-3 and TRBJ2-7; 11 bases align to TRBD2. Trimming took 6 bases from V and 6 from J; bases not matched to a gene: 10. Germline lookup yields CDR1 MNHEY and CDR2 SVGEGT. CDR3 size: 15 residues. DNA of the CDR3: TGTGCCAGCAGGATACCGGGACTAGCGGTAACCGAGCAGTACTTC. This encodes CASRIPGLAVTEQYF.

For the CDR3, the DNA is TGCAGTGCTAGAGGACAGAGGGACAGACAAACTGAAGCTTTCTTT. This gives the protein CSARGQRDRQTEAFF. The chain links TRBV20-1 to TRBJ1-1; the match to TRBD1 covers 7 bases. Germline CDR1 reads DFQATT; CDR2 reads SNEGSKA (reference sequence). Losses at the gene ends were 1 base for V and 5 bases for J; bases not matched to a gene: 10. The CDR3 length is 15 residues.

This clonotype has only a few counts. The chain employs TRBV2 and TRBJ1-4; 7 bases line up with TRBD1. The V gene end was trimmed by 4 bases and the J gene end by 2 bases; junction bases not matched to a gene: 7. Per germline, CDR1 SNHLY and CDR2 FYNNEI. The CDR3 totals 16 residues. The CDR3 DNA is TGTGCCAGCAGTGTTCCAGGGGGAACCACTAATGAAAAACTGTTTTTT. The encoded protein is CASSVPGGTTNEKLFF.

The rearrangement links TRBV11-2 to TRBJ2-1, with D perhaps matching TRBD2 (6 bases). CDR3 length equals 17 residues. Trimming left V 1 base short and J 3 bases short, with 16 bases between. Germline V gene lookup returns CDR1 SGHAT and CDR2 FQNNGV. DNA for the CDR3: TGTGCCAGCAGCTTAGGGGTTGCGGGGCTACACTACAATGAGCAGTTCTTC. Protein sequence: CASSLGVAGLHYNEQFF.

This clonotype has more than one count but fewer than ten. The chain carries TRBV2 and TRBJ1-6; no clear D. V was cut by 8 bases and J by 8 bases, with 13 bases left in between. The germline gives CDR1 SNHLY, CDR2 FYNNEI. The CDR3 runs 13 residues. CDR3 region: CASEGRDYSPLHF. The CDR3 DNA reads as TGTGCCAGCGAGGGTCGGGATTATTCACCCCTCCACTTT.

This clonotype was seen more than once but under ten times. The rearrangement joins TRBV20-1 to TRBJ2-5; D unclear. Germline CDR1 DFQATT, CDR2 SNEGSKA (reference sequence). The CDR3 spans 11 residues. V was shortened by 3 bases and J by 3 bases, with 5 bases between the two germline ends. This CDR3 reads CSASVKETQYF. CDR3 sequence (DNA): TGCAGTGCTAGCGTTAAAGAGACCCAGTACTTC.

This clonotype has a handful of counts. The chain employs TRBV7-9 and TRBJ2-1; TRBD2 is a possible D gene (6 bases). Between the trimmed V and J ends, which lost 3 bases and 0 bases, there was a span of 12 bases. CDR1 is SEHNR, CDR2 FQNEAQ, per germline (reference sequence). There are 16 residues in the CDR3. The CDR3 DNA reads as TGTGCCAGCAGCTTTCTAGCGAGTAGCTCCTACAATGAGCAGTTCTTC. Its protein is CASSFLASSSYNEQFF.

The chain combines TRBV10-2 with TRBJ2-3; TRBD2 agrees at 14 bases. Germline loops: CDR1 WSHSY, CDR2 SAAADI. CDR3 length: 17 amino acids. V was clipped by 5 bases and J by 0 bases; unmatched bases: 4. CDR3 sequence (DNA): TGCGCCAGCAGTAGGACTAGCGGGGGGTATAGCACAGATACGCAGTATTTT. Residues: CASSRTSGGYSTDTQYF.

The gene calls are TRBV27 and TRBJ2-5; D might be TRBD2 (6 bases). V lost 0 bases and J lost 5, with 13 bases in between. This CDR3 contains 15 residues. Germline assignment: CDR1 MNHEY and CDR2 SMNVEV (reference sequence). The CDR3 reads CASSLSWVGGETQYF. The DNA of the CDR3 is TGTGCCAGCAGTTTATCTTGGGTTGGAGGGGAGACCCAGTACTTC.

The CDR3 nucleotides read TGCGCCAGCAGCCTCGTCGACAGGAGGAACACTGAAGCTTTCTTT. Translated, it gives CASSLVDRRNTEAFF. The chain joins TRBV4-3 to TRBJ1-1; possible D gene TRBD1, 6 bases. Per germline, CDR1 LGHNA and CDR2 YSLEER. This CDR3 has 15 amino acids. V lost 4 bases, J lost 1 base, and 13 bases lay in between.

CDR3 DNA sequence: TGTGCCAGCAGGCGATATGGACAGTCTGATACGCAGTATTTT. It encodes CASRRYGQSDTQYF. The rearrangement links TRBV7-2 to TRBJ2-3; weak D call: TRBD1 (6 bases). Trimming took 6 bases from V and 6 from J, leaving 16 bases between them. The CDR3 consists of 14 residues. Germline loops: CDR1 SGHTA, CDR2 FQGNSA. Looking up the rest from reference TRBV7-2 and TRBJ2-3 gives the full variable domain: GAGVSQSPSNKVTEKGKDVELRCDPISGHTALYWYRQSLGQGLEFLIYFQGNSAPDKSGLPSDRFSAERTGGSVSTLTIQRTQQEDSAVYLCASRRYGQSDTQYFGPGTRLTVL.

Turning to this clonotype: The junction departs from germline at one end; a sequencing error may be responsible. The chain couples TRBV28 to TRBJ1-6, with 7 bases lining up with TRBD1. Germline V gives CDR1 MDHEN, CDR2 SYDVKM. There are 14 residues in the CDR3. The DNA for the CDR3 is TGTGCCAGCATCCAGGGACAGTATAGTTCACCCCTCCACTTT. Its protein product is CASIQGQYSSPLHF. Full variable domain (outside the CDR3, taken from reference TRBV28 and TRBJ1-6): DVKVTQSSRYLVKRTGEKVFLECVQDMDHENMFWYRQDPGLGLRLIYFSYDVKMKEKGDIPEGYSVSREKKERFSLILESASTNQTSMYLCASIQGQYSSPLHFGNGTRLTVT.

This clonotype was counted many times. The rearrangement joins TRBV11-2 to TRBJ1-1; D gene ambiguous. Trimming cost V 6 bases and J 7 bases, with 15 bases left between them. Germline CDR1 SGHAT, CDR2 FQNNGV. The length of the CDR3 is 13 residues. The DNA of the CDR3 is TGTGCCAGCAGACCCCGGTGGAAGGATGAAGCTTTCTTT. Amino acid sequence: CASRPRWKDEAFF.

This clonotype was detected ten times or more. Here the CDR3 reads CASSEPTGYNQPQHF. The DNA for the CDR3 is TGTGCCAGCAGTGAACCGACAGGGTACAATCAGCCCCAGCATTTT. The V call is TRBV2, the J call TRBJ1-5; 7 nucleotides align to TRBD1. This CDR3 contains 15 residues. The trim removed 2 bases at V and 3 bases at J, leaving 4 bases unmatched. The germline gives CDR1 SNHLY, CDR2 FYNNEI.

This clonotype was counted a few times. The V gene is TRBV19, the J gene TRBJ1-1; D call uncertain. The V gene's germline CDR1 is LNHDA and CDR2 SQIVND (reference sequence). Trimming left V 7 bases short and J 5 bases short, with 14 bases between. The CDR3 is 13 residues long. The CDR3 region has the DNA TGTGCCAGTATGGATCGGCCGGGGACTGAAGCTTTCTTT. It codes for CASMDRPGTEAFF. Drawing the rest from reference TRBV19 and TRBJ1-1, the complete variable domain is DGGITQSPKYLFRKEGQNVTLSCEQNLNHDAMYWYRQDPGQGLRLIYYSQIVNDFQKGDIAEGYSVSREKKESFPLTVTSAQKNPTAFYLCASMDRPGTEAFFGQGTRLTVV.

V usage is TRBV29-1 and J usage is TRBJ2-2; 8 bases are shared with TRBD1. CDR1 is SQVTM and CDR2 is ANQGSEA in the germline V gene. The V and J ends lost 5 bases and 0 bases, in that order; junction bases with no gene match: 5. This CDR3 region has 15 residues. CDR3 coding DNA: TGCAGCGTTTGGGACAGGACACCGAACACCGGGGAGCTGTTTTTT. Translating it yields CSVWDRTPNTGELFF.

The chain joins TRBV7-2 to TRBJ2-2, with D hard to call. Germline lookup yields CDR1 SGHTA and CDR2 FQGNSA. The CDR3 contains 17 residues. V lost 6 bases and J 1 base, leaving 18 bases between the germline ends. CDR3 sequence (DNA): TGTGCCAGCAGTTCCGCCCTGGGAAGCCGGAACACCGGGGAGCTGTTTTTT. Residues: CASSSALGSRNTGELFF. Looking up the rest from reference TRBV7-2 and TRBJ2-2 gives the full variable domain: GAGVSQSPSNKVTEKGKDVELRCDPISGHTALYWYRQSLGQGLEFLIYFQGNSAPDKSGLPSDRFSAERTGGSVSTLTIQRTQQEDSAVYLCASSSALGSRNTGELFFGEGSRLTVL.

This clonotype was observed a handful of times. Here the CDR3 DNA reads TGTGCCAGCAGCCTATCTCCCAGAAACATGAACACTGAAGCTTTCTTT. It yields the protein CASSLSPRNMNTEAFF. The J gene is TRBJ1-1, the V gene TRBV5-5, with D unclear. Trimming removed 4 bases from V and 0 bases from J, with 16 bases in between. Germline lookup yields CDR1 SGHKS and CDR2 YYEKEE (reference sequence). The CDR3 covers 16 residues.

The J gene is TRBJ1-6, the V gene TRBV5-6; D call uncertain. V was shortened by 0 bases and J by 14 bases, with 12 bases between the two germline ends. CDR3 length: 13 amino acids. Germline V gene sequence: CDR1 SGHDT, CDR2 YYEEEE. The CDR3 DNA reads TGTGCCAGCAGCTTGGACAGCCCAGCAGCCCTCCACTTT. This sequence encodes CASSLDSPAALHF.

This rearrangement joins TRBV20-1 to TRBJ2-7; D remains unclear. The V gene's germline CDR1 is DFQATT and CDR2 SNEGSKA (reference sequence). The CDR3 has 15 residues. V lost 0 bases and J 0 bases, leaving 12 bases between the germline ends. CDR3 sequence reads: CSARDPLDISYEQYF. CDR3 in DNA: TGCAGTGCTAGAGATCCGCTAGACATCTCCTACGAGCAGTACTTC.

Comment on this clonotype: One end of the junction does not line up with germline, which may come from a read error. V usage is TRBV5-1 and J usage is TRBJ1-3; D is unresolved. Germline loops: CDR1 SGHRS, CDR2 YFSETQ. The CDR3 is 16 residues long. CDR3 coding DNA: TGCGCCAACAGCTCGACGGACTCCGCCGGTGGAAACACCATATATTTT. Protein: CANSSTDSAGGNTIYF.

The chain joins TRBV5-1 to TRBJ2-7; no reliable D call. CDR1 and CDR2 from the germline V gene are SGHRS and YFSETQ. V was shortened by 6 bases and J by 3 bases, with 10 bases between the two germline ends. The CDR3 contains 12 residues. CDR3 region: CASNGENYEQYF. Written as DNA, the CDR3 is TGCGCCAGCAATGGGGAAAACTACGAGCAGTACTTC.

V gene TRBV7-2 combines with J gene TRBJ2-1, with TRBD1 matching over 7 bases. V shed 2 bases and J 8 bases; nucleotides not matched to a gene: 12. There are 16 residues in the CDR3. Looked up from germline, CDR1 is SGHTA and CDR2 is FQGNSA. CDR3 region: CASSLTVQGSIHEQFF. For the CDR3, the DNA is TGTGCCAGCAGCTTAACGGTACAGGGGTCAATCCATGAGCAGTTCTTC.

This chain uses TRBV14 with TRBJ1-4; no firm D call. Germline CDR1 reads SGHDN; CDR2 reads FVKESK. The length of the CDR3 is 13 residues. Trimming stripped 4 bases from V and 5 bases from J, with 8 bases between. In DNA, the CDR3 is TGTGCCAGCAGCCGTGTAGCAAATGAAAAACTGTTTTTT. Encoded protein: CASSRVANEKLFF. Supplemented by reference TRBV14 and TRBJ1-4, the full variable domain reads EAGVTQFPSHSVIEKGQTVTLRCDPISGHDNLYWYRRVMGKEIKFLLHFVKESKQDESGMPNNRFLAERTGGTYSTLKVQPAELEDSGVYFCASSRVANEKLFFGSGTQLSVL.

This clonotype was detected only a few times. This chain joins TRBV13 and TRBJ2-1, with D possibly TRBD2 on 6 matching bases. This CDR3 contains 15 residues. With 5 bases removed from V and 7 bases from J, the gap between germline ends came to 18 bases. The germline V gene encodes CDR1 PRHDT and CDR2 FYEKMQ (reference sequence). CDR3 protein: CASSTRGTYTNEQFF. Here the CDR3 DNA reads TGTGCCAGCAGCACCCGGGGGACCTACACGAATGAGCAGTTCTTC. Filled out from reference TRBV13 and TRBJ2-1, the complete variable domain reads AAGVIQSPRHLIKEKRETATLKCYPIPRHDTVYWYQQGPGQDPQFLISFYEKMQSDKGSIPDRFSAQQFSDYHSELNMSSLELGDSALYFCASSTRGTYTNEQFFGPGTRLTVL.